This TCR beta chain was identified in a study of T cell responses to AZD1222 COVID-19 vaccine. Study-wide points: There were mostly white British donors and more females than males, and clonal diversity was possibly underestimated.

The CDR3 length is 15 residues. Looked up from germline, CDR1 is SGHDN and CDR2 is FVKESK. V gave up 3 bases and J gave up 1 base, with 13 bases separating them. TCRdb keeps only in-frame clones here, not all; method: immunoSEQ multiplex PCR. The sample has around 170,000 clones, just over 90% seen once. For this clone: Its antigen is still unknown.

The genes are TRBV14 and TRBJ2-7; D might be TRBD1 (6 bases). Sequences were derived from peripheral blood, sampled on day 0 of AZD1222 vaccination. The origin of this receptor is an adult in good health. CDR3 residues: CASSQGHVLSYEQYF. DNA for the CDR3: TGTGCCAGCAGCCAGGGACATGTTTTATCCTACGAGCAGTACTTC.